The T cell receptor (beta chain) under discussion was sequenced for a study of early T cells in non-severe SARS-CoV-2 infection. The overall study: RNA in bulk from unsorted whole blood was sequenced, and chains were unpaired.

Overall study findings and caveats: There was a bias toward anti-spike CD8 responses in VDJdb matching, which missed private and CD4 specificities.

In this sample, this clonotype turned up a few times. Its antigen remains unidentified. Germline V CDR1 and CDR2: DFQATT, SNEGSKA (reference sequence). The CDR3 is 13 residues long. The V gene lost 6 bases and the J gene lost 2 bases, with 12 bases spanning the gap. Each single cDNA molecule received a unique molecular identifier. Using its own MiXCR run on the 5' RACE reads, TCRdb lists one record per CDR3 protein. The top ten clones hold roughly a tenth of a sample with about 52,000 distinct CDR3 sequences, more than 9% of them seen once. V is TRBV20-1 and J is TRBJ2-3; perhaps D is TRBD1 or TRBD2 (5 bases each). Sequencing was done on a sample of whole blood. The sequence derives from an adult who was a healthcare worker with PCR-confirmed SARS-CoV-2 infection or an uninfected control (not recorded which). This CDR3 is CSAPGPATDTQYF. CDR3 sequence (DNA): TGCAGTGCCCCGGGACCCGCCACAGATACGCAGTATTTT.